A single sample gave rise to the 29 T cell receptor beta chains below, sequenced in a study of T cell responses to AZD1222 COVID-19 vaccine. Sequencing used immunoSEQ multiplex PCR; TCRdb keeps in-frame clones, though not all of them. The table includes roughly 120,000 clones, approximately 94% detected once. Specimen: peripheral blood, collected 28 days after the second AZD1222 dose. Receptors were obtained from an adult who received the AZD1222 COVID-19 vaccine.

This chain connects TRBV6-5 to TRBJ2-1; the match to TRBD2 covers 11 bases. V lost 6 bases, J lost 8 bases, and 6 bases stayed unmatched. The V gene's germline CDR1 is MNHEY and CDR2 SVGAGI. This CDR3 spans 14 amino acids. The CDR3: CASRRPGLADEQFF. CDR3 coding DNA: TGTGCCAGCAGGCGCCCGGGACTAGCGGATGAGCAGTTCTTC.

The chain links TRBV30 to TRBJ1-2, with 10 bases lining up with TRBD1. Per germline, CDR1 GTSNPN and CDR2 SVGIG (reference sequence). After removal of 3 bases from V and 3 bases from J, the junction contained 1 base not matched to a gene. This CDR3 is 13 amino acids long. CDR3 protein: CAWRGQGYYGYTF. As DNA, the CDR3 is TGTGCCTGGAGGGGACAGGGGTACTATGGCTACACCTTC.

The chain has TRBV19 and TRBJ2-2; D gene uncertain. CDR1 and CDR2 (germline): LNHDA, SQIVND (reference sequence). This CDR3 is 16 amino acids long. Deletions cut 4 bases from V and 7 bases from J, with 19 bases between. The CDR3 nucleotides read TGTGCCAGTAGTAAGATGTGGGCGTCTGGTAACGGGGAGCTGTTTTTT. It translates to CASSKMWASGNGELFF.

The chain recombines TRBV27 with TRBJ1-1, with D maybe TRBD1 (6 bases). This CDR3 has 12 amino acids. Germline CDR1 and CDR2: MNHEY and SMNVEV (reference sequence). The ends were cut back, 3 bases at V and 10 bases at J, with 12 bases in the middle. CDR3 loop: CASSFAGAAAFF. The CDR3 bases are TGTGCCAGCAGTTTCGCGGGGGCCGCAGCTTTCTTT.

V and J are TRBV19 and TRBJ2-4; possible D gene TRBD1, 6 bases. Trimming removed 3 bases at V and 9 bases at J, with 15 bases between. CDR1 is LNHDA, CDR2 SQIVND, per germline (reference sequence). There are 14 residues in the CDR3. CDR3 nucleotide sequence: TGTGCCAGTAGTATGGGACGGGACAAGGCCATTCAGTACTTC. It translates to CASSMGRDKAIQYF.

The V and J genes are TRBV19 and TRBJ1-5, with 7 bases lining up with TRBD1. V shed 11 bases, J shed 3 bases, and the junction held 7 bases outside the gene matches. There are 13 residues in the CDR3. Per the germline V gene, CDR1 is LNHDA and CDR2 is SQIVND (reference sequence). CDR3 loop: CAGGDSSNQPQHF. CDR3 nucleotide sequence: TGTGCCGGGGGGGACAGTTCCAATCAGCCCCAGCATTTT.

This rearrangement joins TRBV21-1 to TRBJ1-2; the table calls TRBD1, which could not be checked here. TRBV21-1 is tagged as a pseudogene. The CDR3 is 14 amino acids. CDR3 in DNA: TGTGCCAGCACCCGGGACAGGGTCCTCCATGGCTACACCTTC. This translates into CASTRDRVLHGYTF.

The chain uses TRBV11-2 and TRBJ1-2; the D is unclear. CDR1 is SGHAT and CDR2 is FQNNGV in the germline V gene. V was cut by 1 base and J by 7 bases, with 10 bases left in between. The CDR3 runs 13 residues. The CDR3 region is CASSLASGLGYTF. CDR3 sequence (DNA): TGTGCCAGCAGCTTAGCGTCCGGGCTTGGCTACACCTTC.

V gene TRBV20-1 combines with J gene TRBJ1-4; no firm D call. The germline CDR1 and CDR2 sequences are DFQATT and SNEGSKA (reference sequence). V gave up 3 bases and J gave up 4 bases, with 6 bases separating them. The CDR3 is 12 residues long. The CDR3 region is CSASVVNEKLFF. The CDR3, as DNA: TGCAGTGCTAGTGTGGTTAATGAAAAACTGTTTTTT.

The chain carries TRBV2 and TRBJ2-2, with D possibly being TRBD2 (5 bases). The germline V gene has CDR1 SNHLY and CDR2 FYNNEI. The CDR3 is 14 amino acids. V was trimmed by 8 bases and J by 2 bases, leaving 12 bases between them. The CDR3 reads CASSEDFNTGELFF. CDR3 nucleotides: TGTGCCAGCTCGGAGGACTTCAACACCGGGGAGCTGTTTTTT.

Only one count was recorded for this clone. The chain is built from TRBV18 and TRBJ2-1; perhaps TRBD2 as D (6 bases). Per the germline V gene, CDR1 is KGHSH and CDR2 is LQKENI. This CDR3 contains 13 residues. Between the trimmed V and J ends, which lost 3 bases and 10 bases, there was a span of 13 bases. In DNA, the CDR3 is TGTGCCAGCTCACCGGGGACTGCTGGGGAGCAGTTCTTC. Translated: CASSPGTAGEQFF.

This clone was recorded only once. J is TRBJ1-2 and V is TRBV12-5; D not certain. This CDR3 is 11 amino acids long. Germline V gives CDR1 LGHNT, CDR2 FRNRAP. Trimming took 5 bases from V and 1 from J, leaving 2 bases between them. The CDR3: CASGHNYGYTF. CDR3 nucleotide sequence: TGTGCTAGTGGTCATAACTATGGCTACACCTTC.

This sequence joins TRBV30 and TRBJ2-5, with TRBD2 as a possible D gene (6 bases). CDR3 length equals 15 residues. CDR1 is GTSNPN and CDR2 is SVGIG in the germline V gene (reference sequence). The V end was cut by 1 base, the J end by 2 bases, with 14 bases between. The CDR3 DNA follows: TGTGCCTGGAGTGCCAAAATGGGGACTCAAGAGACCCAGTACTTC. Protein sequence: CAWSAKMGTQETQYF.

The chain has TRBV4-3 and TRBJ1-6; D unclear. CDR3 size: 14 residues. The germline CDR1 and CDR2 sequences are LGHNA and YSLEER. V lost 0 bases, J lost 7 bases, and 7 bases lay in between. This CDR3 reads CASSQDQLNSPLHF. The CDR3 DNA is TGCGCCAGCAGCCAAGATCAGTTGAATTCACCCCTCCACTTT.

The rearrangement links TRBV20-1 to TRBJ2-1; a possible D gene is TRBD2 (6 bases). The length of the CDR3 is 11 residues. CDR1 and CDR2 from the germline V gene are DFQATT and SNEGSKA (reference sequence). V was pared by 6 bases and J by 12 bases, with 15 bases between. CDR3 sequence reads: CSALGGLGQFF. The CDR3 bases are TGCAGTGCCTTGGGGGGTTTAGGGCAGTTCTTC.

The chain couples TRBV5-8 to TRBJ2-5; D is unresolved. V lost 4 bases, J lost 13 bases, and 14 bases lay in between. Germline V gene data show CDR1 as SGHTS and CDR2 as YDEGEE. The CDR3 length is 11 residues. The CDR3 DNA sequence: TGTGCCAGCAGCCCCCGTTGGTACTCGTACTTC. It specifies CASSPRWYSYF.

This chain joins TRBV12-3 or TRBV12-4 and TRBJ1-1; the match to TRBD1 covers 7 bases. The ends lost 2 bases at V and 5 bases at J; junction bases unmatched: 2. This CDR3 spans 13 amino acids. In DNA, the CDR3 is TGTGCCAGCAGTTTAACAGGGGCGACTGAAGCTTTCTTT. Residues: CASSLTGATEAFF.

This chain joins TRBV24-1 and TRBJ2-2, with 7 bases that match TRBD2. Germline loops: CDR1 KGHDR, CDR2 SFDVKD. This CDR3 comprises 16 residues. The trim removed 7 bases at V and 4 bases at J, leaving 11 bases unmatched. This chain's CDR3 is CATSSGGSNPTGELFF. The CDR3 DNA reads as TGTGCCACCAGCTCGGGGGGTAGCAATCCCACCGGGGAGCTGTTTTTT.

The chain links TRBV5-5 to TRBJ2-1; TRBD1 is a possible D gene (5 bases). Trimming took 1 base from V and 5 from J, leaving 13 bases between them. The CDR3 length is 15 residues. From germline, CDR1 is SGHKS and CDR2 YYEKEE (reference sequence). The CDR3: CASSLWSGPDNEQFF. The CDR3 DNA follows: TGTGCCAGCAGCTTGTGGTCAGGGCCGGACAATGAGCAGTTCTTC.

The chain has TRBV15 and TRBJ1-2; 8 positions match TRBD1. Germline trimming cut 1 base from V and 7 bases from J; bases unmatched to any gene: 8. The CDR3 loop spans 15 amino acids. Germline V gene lookup returns CDR1 LNHNV and CDR2 YYDKDF (reference sequence). The CDR3 DNA is TGTGCCACCAGCAGAGGCAGGCAGGGGGCTGTTGGCTACACCTTC. This translates into CATSRGRQGAVGYTF.

V usage is TRBV7-9 and J usage is TRBJ1-5; D uncertain. The CDR3 is made up of 13 amino acids. V lost 5 bases to trimming and J lost 0 bases, with 5 bases between them. Germline V gives CDR1 SEHNR, CDR2 FQNEAQ (reference sequence). CDR3 region: CASSLSSNQPQHF. The CDR3 DNA reads as TGTGCCAGCAGCCTTAGTAGCAATCAGCCCCAGCATTTT.

The genes are TRBV7-9 and TRBJ2-1; 13 bases are a match to TRBD2. The CDR3 contains 17 residues. The ends lost 5 bases at V and 7 bases at J; junction bases unmatched: 11. Germline V gene sequence: CDR1 SEHNR, CDR2 FQNEAQ (reference sequence). The CDR3 reads CASSIGLAGVRRNEQFF. The CDR3 DNA follows: TGTGCCAGCAGCATCGGACTAGCGGGAGTTAGGAGGAATGAGCAGTTCTTC.

V and J are TRBV3-1 (or the pseudogene TRBV3-2) and TRBJ2-5, with D perhaps TRBD2 (6 bases). The CDR3 spans 14 residues. The germline CDR1 and CDR2 sequences are LGHDT and YNNKEL (reference sequence). V lost 1 base and J lost 1, with 7 bases in between. The CDR3 is CASSQGDFQETQYF. The CDR3 bases are TGTGCCAGCAGCCAAGGGGACTTCCAAGAGACCCAGTACTTC.

The rearrangement links TRBV2 to TRBJ2-2, with D tentatively TRBD1 (5 bases). V lost 5 bases to trimming and J lost 7 bases, with 11 bases between them. This CDR3 spans 13 amino acids. Per germline, CDR1 SNHLY and CDR2 FYNNEI. The CDR3 loop is CASSTQGGGELFF. CDR3 nucleotides: TGTGCCAGCAGTACCCAGGGTGGCGGGGAGCTGTTTTTT.

The chain employs TRBV6-6 and TRBJ1-2; 7 bases agree with TRBD1. Germline values: CDR1 MNHNY, CDR2 SVGAGI (reference sequence). Losses at the gene ends were 4 bases for V and 5 bases for J; bases not matched to a gene: 10. The CDR3 is 15 amino acids. CDR3 nucleotide sequence: TGTGCCAGCAGTTTAGACAGGGTGCCCCTTTATGGCTACACCTTC. Protein: CASSLDRVPLYGYTF.

The chain combines TRBV13 with TRBJ2-3, with TRBD2 matching over 7 bases. The CDR3 totals 17 residues. Germline loops: CDR1 PRHDT, CDR2 FYEKMQ (reference sequence). J was trimmed by 0 bases and V by 5 bases; bases with no gene match: 11. The CDR3 reads CASSSGDLSTSTDTQYF. CDR3 nucleotide sequence: TGTGCCAGCAGCAGCGGGGACTTATCGACTAGCACAGATACGCAGTATTTT.

The V and J genes are TRBV30 and TRBJ2-7; 10 bases match TRBD2. The CDR3 has 13 amino acids. V lost 5 bases, J lost 3 bases, and 4 bases stayed unmatched. Per the germline V gene, CDR1 is GTSNPN and CDR2 is SVGIG (reference sequence). The CDR3 DNA reads as TGTGCCTGGGCTAGCGGGGGTCTCTACGAGCAGTACTTC. It yields the protein CAWASGGLYEQYF.

The chain is built from TRBV9 and TRBJ2-5; 8 bases match TRBD2. CDR3 length: 14 amino acids. V lost 5 bases, J lost 5 bases, and 8 bases stayed unmatched. Looked up from germline, CDR1 is SGDLS and CDR2 is YYNGEE. The CDR3 loop is CASSRAGAIETQYF. The CDR3 DNA is TGTGCCAGCAGTAGAGCGGGAGCCATCGAGACCCAGTACTTC.

The chain recombines TRBV7-6 with TRBJ2-1; the match to TRBD2 covers 13 bases. Germline CDR1 SGHVS, CDR2 FNYEAQ. J was trimmed by 6 bases and V by 5 bases; bases with no gene match: 4. The CDR3 totals 15 residues. The CDR3 loop reads CASSKGLAGFNEQFF. The CDR3, as DNA: TGTGCCAGCAGCAAGGGACTAGCGGGGTTCAATGAGCAGTTCTTC. Supplemented by reference TRBV7-6 and TRBJ2-1, the full variable domain reads GAGVSQSPRYKVTKRGQDVALRCDPISGHVSLYWYRQALGQGPEFLTYFNYEAQQDKSGLPNDRFSAERPEGSISTLTIQRTEQRDSAMYRCASSKGLAGFNEQFFGPGTRLTVL.